The entry below describes one T cell receptor beta chain. Its matching antigen is unknown. Prepared TCR beta cDNA libraries contained unique molecular identifiers. Each CDR3 protein gets one entry after TCRdb re-called the PCR reads with MiXCR. The data contain hundreds of thousands of distinct CDR3 sequences, around 53% of them singletons. This record belongs to a study of post-analysis software for immune sequencing data. Study-level findings and limits: Roughly 5 TRBV segments (TRBV5-6, TRBV5-1 and TRBV20-1 among them) occurred more frequently in patients than in controls. Controls significantly exceeded multiple sclerosis patients in normalized Chao1 diversity.

There are 15 residues in the CDR3. V lost 2 bases, J lost 4 bases, and 17 bases lay in between. Germline V gene sequence: CDR1 GTSNPN, CDR2 SVGIG (reference sequence). Sequenced input: blood. The source is a girl aged 10 to 17 with multiple sclerosis. This chain connects TRBV30 to TRBJ1-1; the D gene is possibly TRBD1 (5 bases). CDR3 loop: CAWSLEGAGVTEAFF. In DNA form, the CDR3 reads TGTGCCTGGAGTCTCGAAGGGGCAGGCGTCACTGAAGCTTTCTTT.